The clone carrying this T cell receptor (beta chain) has only a few counts. From germline, CDR1 is SGDLS and CDR2 YYNGEE. Trimming cost V 0 bases and J 9 bases, with 12 bases left between them. The CDR3 runs to 13 residues. In making TCR cDNA, 5'RACE template switching added a universal primer site and UMIs to it. TCRdb independently ran MiXCR on the 5' RACE reads; one entry per CDR3 protein. The top ten hold 15% of the sample, which has approximately 600,000 distinct CDR3 sequences, 9% to 15% seen once. The data belong to a study of T cells after yellow fever vaccination. Here the sequenced sample was PBMCs, taken on the day of the yellow fever booster vaccination. The receptor was derived from a man aged 25 to 45 who received the YFV17D yellow fever vaccine. The chain uses TRBV9 and TRBJ1-1; D possibly corresponds to TRBD1 (6 bases). The DNA for the CDR3 is TGTGCCAGCAGCGTAGGATACAGGGAAAAAGCTTTCTTT. As protein: CASSVGYREKAFF. The full variable domain, in which reference TRBV9 and TRBJ1-1 provide the parts outside the CDR3, is DSGVTQTPKHLITATGQRVTLRCSPRSGDLSVYWYQQSLDQGLQFLIQYYNGEERAKGNILERFSAQQFPDLHSELNLSSLELGDSALYFCASSVGYREKAFFGQGTRLTVV.